The clone carrying this T cell receptor beta chain was recorded at least ten times. No antigen is known for it. This sample is part of a study of T-cell reconstitution after alpha-beta-depleted transplantation in children. The study, taken as a whole, reports: Surviving recipient T cells and thymic progenitors produced the high day-60 TCRbeta diversity seen in some patients. At the one-year point after transplant, T-cell counts and TCRbeta diversity were found to come mostly from T cells that had been newly produced. Reports say that about two months after transplant, the alpha-beta T cells came out of several hundred graft clones that had expanded.

The V gene's germline CDR1 is SEHNR and CDR2 FQNEAQ (reference sequence). The CDR3 has 14 amino acids. The V and J ends lost 5 bases and 1 base respectively, with 11 bases between them. Preparing the TCRbeta library involved the use of unique molecular identifiers. TCRdb re-called the PCR reads through MiXCR, storing one row per CDR3 protein. The data hold about 300,000 distinct CDR3 sequences, with 6% to 10% observed a single time. Material: peripheral blood, obtained 360 days after TCRalphabeta/CD19-depleted stem cell transplant. The receptor was derived from a female patient between 2 and 15 years old who had a stem cell transplant for Fanconi anemia, so the T cells may come from the graft donor. V gene TRBV7-9 combines with J gene TRBJ1-1; no clear D gene. The DNA of the CDR3 is TGTGCCAGCAGCCCATTCAGGAGGAACACTGAAGCTTTCTTT. Translated: CASSPFRRNTEAFF.